A single sample gave rise to the 28 T cell receptor beta chains below, sequenced in a study of CD4 T cell repertoires in COVID-19. TCRdb's copy holds only in-frame clones and misses some; the assay was immunoSEQ multiplex PCR. The profile shows approximately 75,000 clones, 83% of them singletons. Here the sequenced sample was CD4+ T cells from peripheral blood, taken after recovery from COVID-19. The receptors shown here come from a human donor who had COVID-19.

The chain couples TRBV12-3 or TRBV12-4 to TRBJ2-3; D not certain. The V gene lost 1 base and the J gene lost 4 bases, with 6 bases spanning the gap. This CDR3 is 13 amino acids long. CDR3 residues: CASSLGSADTQYF. CDR3 bases: TGTGCCAGCAGTTTAGGCAGCGCAGATACGCAGTATTTT.

The chain combines TRBV12-3 or TRBV12-4 with TRBJ2-1; 8 bases are a match to TRBD2. The CDR3 totals 13 residues. V shed 6 bases, J shed 6 bases, and the junction held 4 bases outside the gene matches. CDR3 sequence: CASRGLDRNEQFF. The CDR3 bases are TGTGCCAGCAGGGGACTAGATCGCAATGAGCAGTTCTTC.

J is TRBJ1-4 and V is TRBV19; D gene uncertain. The germline V gene encodes CDR1 LNHDA and CDR2 SQIVND (reference sequence). Between the trimmed V and J ends, which lost 5 bases and 0 bases, there was a span of 13 bases. The CDR3 consists of 16 residues. The CDR3 loop reads CASSGSGLATNEKLFF. The CDR3 region has the DNA TGTGCCAGTAGTGGCTCAGGACTCGCAACTAATGAAAAACTGTTTTTT.

The chain recombines TRBV6-5 with TRBJ2-7, with 8 bases fitting TRBD1. Trimming cost V 0 bases and J 2 bases; bases outside gene matches: 0. There are 14 residues in the CDR3. In germline, CDR1 is MNHEY, CDR2 SVGAGI. Here the CDR3 DNA reads TGTGCCAGCAGTTACTCACAGGGGGCCTACGAGCAGTACTTC. Translated, it gives CASSYSQGAYEQYF.

The chain carries TRBV6-5 and TRBJ2-1; D remains ambiguous. V was shortened by 0 bases and J by 9 bases, with 12 bases between the two germline ends. The germline CDR1 and CDR2 sequences are MNHEY and SVGAGI. The CDR3 extends over 14 amino acids. The CDR3 spells CASSYSRGALEQFF. The CDR3 nucleotides read TGTGCCAGCAGTTACTCCAGAGGAGCCCTTGAGCAGTTCTTC.

V is TRBV12-5 and J is TRBJ1-4, with a possible D match to TRBD1 (6 bases). The CDR3 is 16 amino acids. The V gene lost 1 base and the J gene lost 8 bases, with 17 bases spanning the gap. Germline V CDR1 and CDR2: LGHNT, FRNRAP. CDR3 in amino acids: CASGLGQGQRREKLFF. For the CDR3, the DNA is TGTGCTAGTGGTTTGGGCCAAGGACAGAGGAGAGAAAAACTGTTTTTT.

The chain combines TRBV5-1 with TRBJ2-3; D gene unclear. V lost 0 bases and J lost 0, with 8 bases in between. The CDR3 length is 15 residues. From germline, CDR1 is SGHRS and CDR2 YFSETQ. CDR3 nucleotide sequence: TGCGCCAGCAGCTTGGACACCACTAGCACAGATACGCAGTATTTT. Its protein product is CASSLDTTSTDTQYF.

The J gene is TRBJ1-5, the V gene TRBV6-1; D is ambiguous. Germline V gene data show CDR1 as MNHNS and CDR2 as SASEGT. There are 13 residues in the CDR3. The V and J ends lost 2 bases and 7 bases respectively, with 9 bases between them. This CDR3 is CASSEQARQPQHF. In DNA form, the CDR3 reads TGTGCCAGCAGTGAACAGGCTAGACAGCCCCAGCATTTT.

The chain carries TRBV11-3 and TRBJ2-3; 7 nucleotides match TRBD2. Trimming cost V 1 base and J 4 bases; bases outside gene matches: 5. The V gene's germline CDR1 is SGHNT and CDR2 YENEEA. The CDR3 spans 15 residues. CDR3 coding DNA: TGTGCCAGCAGCTTAGGTGGCGGGGGTGCAGATACGCAGTATTTT. As protein: CASSLGGGGADTQYF.

This clone was seen just once. This chain links TRBV5-1 with TRBJ1-5; D might be TRBD1 (5 bases). CDR1 is SGHRS, CDR2 YFSETQ, per germline. The CDR3 has 15 amino acids. Trimming removed 4 bases at V and 6 bases at J, with 17 bases between. The CDR3 nucleotides are TGCGCCAGCAGCGTGAGTGGGGCGGGAGGTCAGCCCCAGCATTTT. Encoded protein: CASSVSGAGGQPQHF.

V gene TRBV19 combines with J gene TRBJ2-7, with D possibly TRBD1 on 6 matching bases. The CDR3 contains 13 residues. The ends were cut back, 5 bases at V and 4 bases at J, with 12 bases in the middle. Germline assignment: CDR1 LNHDA and CDR2 SQIVND (reference sequence). The CDR3 region is CASSDRSGYEQYF. The CDR3 region has the DNA TGTGCCAGTAGTGACAGGAGTGGTTACGAGCAGTACTTC.

The chain recombines TRBV2 with TRBJ1-5; 8 positions match TRBD1. This CDR3 is built from 15 residues. Per the germline V gene, CDR1 is SNHLY and CDR2 is FYNNEI. V was pared by 2 bases and J by 4 bases, with 4 bases of the junction left unmatched. The CDR3 DNA sequence: TGTGCCAGCAGTGAAAACAGGGGGTCAAATCAGCCCCAGCATTTT. Amino acids: CASSENRGSNQPQHF.

The J gene is TRBJ2-7, the V gene TRBV20-1; the D gene is possibly TRBD2 (5 bases). Trimming removed 7 bases from V and 0 bases from J, with 7 bases in between. CDR1 and CDR2 from the germline V gene are DFQATT and SNEGSKA (reference sequence). The CDR3 is made up of 11 amino acids. CDR3 nucleotides: TGCAGTGGAGGGAGCTCCTACGAGCAGTACTTC. It is translated as CSGGSSYEQYF.

CDR3 nucleotide sequence: TGTGCCAGCAGTTACTCGTGGCAGATCCAAGAGACCCAGTACTTC. Protein sequence: CASSYSWQIQETQYF. The chain recombines TRBV6-5 with TRBJ2-5, with D hard to call. This CDR3 has 15 amino acids. V was trimmed by 0 bases and J by 1 base, leaving 9 bases between them. Germline CDR1 and CDR2: MNHEY and SVGAGI.

The CDR3 bases are TGTGCCAGCAGCCAAGGCGAGGCGGAAAAACTGTTTTTT. It is translated as CASSQGEAEKLFF. This chain uses TRBV3-1 (or the pseudogene TRBV3-2) with TRBJ1-4, with D unresolved. CDR1 and CDR2 from the germline V gene are LGHDT and YNNKEL (reference sequence). Trimming took 1 base from V and 8 from J, leaving 8 bases between them. The CDR3 is 13 amino acids.

The genes are TRBV13 and TRBJ1-4; D is uncertain. CDR1 and CDR2 from the germline V gene are PRHDT and FYEKMQ (reference sequence). The CDR3 length is 13 residues. Trimming cost V 2 bases and J 4 bases, with 5 bases left between them. The CDR3 spells CASSLTVNEKLFF. The DNA for the CDR3 is TGTGCCAGCAGCTTAACCGTTAATGAAAAACTGTTTTTT.

This rearrangement joins TRBV3-1 (or the pseudogene TRBV3-2) to TRBJ2-1, with 7 bases lining up with TRBD2. Germline-derived CDR1 and CDR2 are LGHDT and YNNKEL (reference sequence). There are 12 residues in the CDR3. J lost 4 bases, V lost 10 bases, and 4 bases had no gene match. CDR3 sequence reads: CATSGGYNEQFF. Written as DNA, the CDR3 is TGTGCCACTTCCGGGGGGTACAATGAGCAGTTCTTC.

The V call is TRBV3-1 (or the pseudogene TRBV3-2), the J call TRBJ2-3, with 9 bases fitting TRBD2. There are 16 residues in the CDR3. J was trimmed by 6 bases and V by 7 bases; bases with no gene match: 14. Per the germline V gene, CDR1 is LGHDT and CDR2 is YNNKEL (reference sequence). CDR3 sequence reads: CASTRSGGGDRDTQYF. The CDR3, as DNA: TGTGCCAGCACCCGGTCCGGCGGGGGGGATAGGGATACGCAGTATTTT.

The V and J genes are TRBV3-1 (or the pseudogene TRBV3-2) and TRBJ1-2; perhaps TRBD1 as D (5 bases). Per germline, CDR1 LGHDT and CDR2 YNNKEL (reference sequence). The CDR3 runs 15 residues. V gave up 2 bases and J gave up 1 base, with 11 bases separating them. The CDR3 DNA reads as TGTGCCAGCAGCCAAAACCCGGGGGGTAACTATGGCTACACCTTC. This encodes CASSQNPGGNYGYTF.

The rearrangement joins TRBV7-2 to TRBJ2-7; D gene unclear. Trimming left V 1 base short and J 3 bases short, with 7 bases between. Germline V gene sequence: CDR1 SGHTA, CDR2 FQGNSA. The CDR3 is 13 amino acids. The CDR3 loop is CASSLVQDYEQYF. CDR3 in DNA: TGTGCCAGCAGCTTAGTGCAGGACTACGAGCAGTACTTC.

The gene calls are TRBV3-1 (or the pseudogene TRBV3-2) and TRBJ1-6, with unresolved D. The CDR3 is 14 residues long. Germline assignment: CDR1 LGHDT and CDR2 YNNKEL (reference sequence). V was clipped by 0 bases and J by 5 bases, with 5 bases between them. In nucleotides, the CDR3 is TGTGCCAGCAGCCAAGAACAGAATAATTCACCCCTCCACTTT. It translates to CASSQEQNNSPLHF.

The chain uses TRBV5-6 and TRBJ2-3; possibly TRBD2 for D (5 bases). The CDR3 consists of 15 residues. V was shortened by 4 bases and J by 1 base, with 13 bases between the two germline ends. Germline loops: CDR1 SGHDT, CDR2 YYEEEE. The CDR3 protein is CASSRGMKGTDTQYF. The CDR3 DNA sequence: TGTGCCAGCAGCCGGGGAATGAAGGGCACAGATACGCAGTATTTT.

The chain employs TRBV6-1 and TRBJ1-2; weak D call: TRBD1 (6 bases). Trimming took 2 bases from V and 5 from J, leaving 15 bases between them. The CDR3 loop spans 15 amino acids. The V gene's germline CDR1 is MNHNS and CDR2 SASEGT. The CDR3 DNA is TGTGCCAGCAGTGAATACAGGGCCGGTGGGTATGGCTACACCTTC. It encodes CASSEYRAGGYGYTF.

The chain joins TRBV6-5 to TRBJ2-1, with D perhaps matching TRBD2 (5 bases). CDR1 is MNHEY, CDR2 SVGAGI, per germline. V lost 3 bases, J lost 2 bases, and 14 bases lay in between. This CDR3 has 16 residues. The CDR3 sequence is CASSYRSGSAYNEQFF. The CDR3 DNA is TGTGCCAGCAGTTATCGGTCTGGGAGCGCCTACAATGAGCAGTTCTTC.

The V and J genes are TRBV5-1 and TRBJ2-2; D gene uncertain. Germline CDR1 SGHRS, CDR2 YFSETQ. The CDR3 length is 13 residues. The V gene lost 1 base and the J gene lost 6 bases, with 7 bases spanning the gap. The CDR3 DNA reads as TGCGCCAGCAGCTTGTCAGAGGCCGGGGAGCTGTTTTTT. Protein: CASSLSEAGELFF.

The genes are TRBV5-1 and TRBJ2-1; 9 bases line up with TRBD2. Germline CDR1 is SGHRS and CDR2 is YFSETQ. CDR3 length equals 16 residues. V shed 4 bases, J shed 6 bases, and the junction held 11 bases outside the gene matches. The CDR3 sequence is CASSGSGTSRPNEQFF. The CDR3 DNA follows: TGCGCCAGCAGCGGATCCGGGACTAGCCGCCCCAATGAGCAGTTCTTC.

The chain is built from TRBV6-5 and TRBJ1-1, with D unclear. The V end was cut by 0 bases, the J end by 1 base, with 6 bases between. The CDR3 contains 14 residues. CDR1 and CDR2 (germline): MNHEY, SVGAGI. CDR3 region: CASSYSEQNTEAFF. CDR3 DNA: TGTGCCAGCAGTTACTCCGAACAGAACACTGAAGCTTTCTTT.

The chain employs TRBV5-6 and TRBJ2-7, with TRBD2 identical over 14 bases. The V gene end was trimmed by 4 bases and the J gene end by 4 bases; junction bases not matched to a gene: 16. This CDR3 region has 19 residues. CDR1 is SGHDT and CDR2 is YYEEEE in the germline V gene. The CDR3 protein is CASSLHLIGLAGGSYEQYF. CDR3 DNA sequence: TGTGCCAGCAGCCTGCATCTAATAGGACTAGCGGGAGGTTCGTACGAGCAGTACTTC.